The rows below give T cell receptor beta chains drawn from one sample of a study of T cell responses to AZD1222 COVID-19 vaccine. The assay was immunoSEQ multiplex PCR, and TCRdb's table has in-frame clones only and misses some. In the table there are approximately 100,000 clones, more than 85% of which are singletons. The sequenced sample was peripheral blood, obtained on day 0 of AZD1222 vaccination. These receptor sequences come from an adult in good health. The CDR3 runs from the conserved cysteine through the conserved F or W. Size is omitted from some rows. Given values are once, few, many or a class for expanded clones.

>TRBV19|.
CASSIRLGGSSNQPQHF
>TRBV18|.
CASSQDRERTYEQYF
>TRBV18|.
CASSPLQGSGANVLTF
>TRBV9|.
CASSGQGGYGYTF
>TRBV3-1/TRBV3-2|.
CASSQGMGTEAFF
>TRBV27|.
CASSALSGDPSRSPLHF
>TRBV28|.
CASEDSNEKLFF
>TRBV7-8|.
CASSLAGTGNYGYTF
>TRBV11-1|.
CASSLGGTGELFF
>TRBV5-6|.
CASSLIGETQYF
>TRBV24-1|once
CATSDSDYNEQFF
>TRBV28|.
CASGADRRGNTIYF
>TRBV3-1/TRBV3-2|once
CASSQWAEVGYTF
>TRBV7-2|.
CASRADQNTEAFF
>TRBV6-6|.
CASSYPMGGGGEGYTF
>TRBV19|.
CASSPGGDQPQHF
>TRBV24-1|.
CATTDGNTGELFF
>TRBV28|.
CASTTGQPQHF
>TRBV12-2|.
CASRLAGSSGTYEQYF
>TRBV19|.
CASSTTGGQYNEQFF
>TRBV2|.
CASSAERGFGEQFF
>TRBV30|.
CAWVQQGAAVEQYF
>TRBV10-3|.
CAISESTSGFHYEQYF
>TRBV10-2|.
CASSEGASTDTQYF
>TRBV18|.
CASSPNRENIQYF
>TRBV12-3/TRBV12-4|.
CASSVTGIEQYF
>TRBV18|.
CASSRTPGVETQYF
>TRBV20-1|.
CSARGSEAFF
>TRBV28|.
CASSSISPRGRTFSGANVLTF
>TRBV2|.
CASKGTGGPFEKLFF
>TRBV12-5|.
CASSGPTDTQYF
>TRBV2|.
CASSGYRDRGAEQYF
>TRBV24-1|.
CATSDSKTSKTGELFF
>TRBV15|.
CATSRPGIGVYGYTF
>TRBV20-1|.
CSARLDNEQFF
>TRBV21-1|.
CASSTRRDRASPKNIQYF
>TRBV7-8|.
CASSLVSAGGTEAFF
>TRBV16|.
CASSQGGGDTQYF
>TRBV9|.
CASKLTPDAADYGYTF
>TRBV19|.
CASSYSNYGYTF
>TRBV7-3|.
CASSPHAGGEETQYF
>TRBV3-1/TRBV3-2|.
CASSQSGGPGTGELFF